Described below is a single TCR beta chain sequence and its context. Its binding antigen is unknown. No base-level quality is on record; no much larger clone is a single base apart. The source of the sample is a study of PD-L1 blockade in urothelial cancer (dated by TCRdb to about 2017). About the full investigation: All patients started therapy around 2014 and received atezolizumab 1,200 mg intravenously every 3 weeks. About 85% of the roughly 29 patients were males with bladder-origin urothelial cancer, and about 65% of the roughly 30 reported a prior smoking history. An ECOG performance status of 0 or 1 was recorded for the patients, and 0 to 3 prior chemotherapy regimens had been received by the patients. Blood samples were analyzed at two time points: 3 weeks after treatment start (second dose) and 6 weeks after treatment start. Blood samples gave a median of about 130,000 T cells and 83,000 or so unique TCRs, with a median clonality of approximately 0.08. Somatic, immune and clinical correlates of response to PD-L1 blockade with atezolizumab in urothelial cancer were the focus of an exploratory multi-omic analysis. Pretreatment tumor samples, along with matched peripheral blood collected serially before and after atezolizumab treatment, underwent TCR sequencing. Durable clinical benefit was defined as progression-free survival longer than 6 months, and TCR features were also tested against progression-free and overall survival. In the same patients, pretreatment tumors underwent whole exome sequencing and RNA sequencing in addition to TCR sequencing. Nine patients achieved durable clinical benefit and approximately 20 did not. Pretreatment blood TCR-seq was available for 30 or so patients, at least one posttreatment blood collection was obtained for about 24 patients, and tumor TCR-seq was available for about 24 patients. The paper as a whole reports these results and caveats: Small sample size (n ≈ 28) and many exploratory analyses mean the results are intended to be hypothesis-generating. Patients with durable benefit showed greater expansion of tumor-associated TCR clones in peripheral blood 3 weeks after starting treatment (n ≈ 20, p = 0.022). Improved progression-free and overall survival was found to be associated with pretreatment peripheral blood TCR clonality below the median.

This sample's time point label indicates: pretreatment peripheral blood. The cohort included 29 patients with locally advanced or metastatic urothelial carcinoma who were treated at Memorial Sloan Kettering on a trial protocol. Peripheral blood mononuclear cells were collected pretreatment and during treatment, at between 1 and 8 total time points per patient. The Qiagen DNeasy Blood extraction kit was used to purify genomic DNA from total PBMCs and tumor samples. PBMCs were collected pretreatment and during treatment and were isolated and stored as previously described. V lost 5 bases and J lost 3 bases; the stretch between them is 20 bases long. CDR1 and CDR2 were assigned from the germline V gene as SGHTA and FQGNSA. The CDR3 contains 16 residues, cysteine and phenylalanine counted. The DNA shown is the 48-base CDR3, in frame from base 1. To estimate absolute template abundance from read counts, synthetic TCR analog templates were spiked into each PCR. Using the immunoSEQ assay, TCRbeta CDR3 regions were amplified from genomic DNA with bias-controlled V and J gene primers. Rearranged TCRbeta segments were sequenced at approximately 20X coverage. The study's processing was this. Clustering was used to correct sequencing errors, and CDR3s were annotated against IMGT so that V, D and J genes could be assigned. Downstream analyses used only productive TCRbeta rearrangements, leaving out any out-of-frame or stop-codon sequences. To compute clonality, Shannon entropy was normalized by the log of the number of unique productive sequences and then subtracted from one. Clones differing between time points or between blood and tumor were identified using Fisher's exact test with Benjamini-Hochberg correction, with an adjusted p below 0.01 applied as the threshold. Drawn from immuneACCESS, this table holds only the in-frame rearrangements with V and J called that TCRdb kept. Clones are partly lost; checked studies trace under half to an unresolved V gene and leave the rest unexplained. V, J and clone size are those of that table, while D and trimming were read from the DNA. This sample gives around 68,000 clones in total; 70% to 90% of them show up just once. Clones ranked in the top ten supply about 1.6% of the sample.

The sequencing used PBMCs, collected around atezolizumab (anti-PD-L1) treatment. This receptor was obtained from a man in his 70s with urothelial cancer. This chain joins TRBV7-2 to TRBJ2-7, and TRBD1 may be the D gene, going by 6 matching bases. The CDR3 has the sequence CASSQGQSNSGYEQYF. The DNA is TGTGCCAGCAGCCAAGGACAGTCGAACTCGGGCTACGAGCAGTACTTC.